This entry lists 3 T cell receptor beta chains sequenced from one sample in a study of metastatic and nonmetastatic thyroid tumors. There were no patients who had received any treatment before thyroid surgery. TCRdb reassembled clones from the PCR reads with MiXCR. Of some 33,000 clones in the sample, 9.5% to 14% are singletons; the top ten hold roughly a sixth. Sequencing was done on a sample of blood. These receptors were taken from a female donor with papillary thyroid cancer or a benign thyroid nodule (not recorded which). Some clones in this sample may be carry-over from other donors' samples.

This chain links TRBV6-1 with TRBJ2-1; 8 positions agree with TRBD2. J gave up 8 bases and V 4 bases, and 10 bases lay outside the gene matches. The CDR3 is 15 amino acids. Per germline, CDR1 MNHNS and CDR2 SASEGT. DNA for the CDR3: TGTGCCAGCAGTGTGGAGAGCGGGAGTGGGGATGAGCAGTTCTTC. The encoded protein is CASSVESGSGDEQFF.

This clone was observed many times. This chain connects TRBV28 to TRBJ2-5; a weak D match, TRBD2 (7 bases). CDR1 and CDR2 (germline): MDHEN, SYDVKM. Trimming shortened V by 4 bases and J by 6 bases, and 18 bases separated the two germline ends. The CDR3 has 15 residues. The CDR3 DNA reads TGTGCCAGCAGTTATAAGCGGGACACCCCACAGACCCAGTACTTC. Translated, it gives CASSYKRDTPQTQYF.

This clone is medium-sized. In the same sample, other DNA sequences code for this CDR3. The V call is TRBV2, the J call TRBJ1-2; D remains unclear. The CDR3 extends over 13 amino acids. The ends were cut back, 2 bases at V and 5 bases at J, with 9 bases in the middle. Germline CDR1 is SNHLY and CDR2 is FYNNEI. This CDR3 reads CASSERQVYGYTF. The CDR3 DNA follows: TGTGCCAGCAGTGAACGTCAGGTATATGGCTACACCTTC.